This TCR beta chain stems from a study of blood T cell repertoires in COVID-19. The table lists this clone with a count of one. Trimming took 0 bases from V and 2 from J; bases not matched to a gene: 4. From germline, CDR1 is SGHNT and CDR2 YYREEE (reference sequence). The CDR3 has 17 residues. Clones were sequenced by immunoSEQ multiplex PCR, and TCRdb holds only the in-frame ones, with some missing. The table lists more than 250,000 clones, 80% to 90% of them singletons. This sequence was found in a woman in her forties or fifties with acute or convalescent COVID-19. The chain is built from TRBV5-4 and TRBJ2-5, with TRBD2 matching over 13 bases. The specimen was peripheral blood. CDR3 sequence (DNA): TGTGCCAGCAGCTTGGGACCGACTAGCGGGGGGCAAGAGACCCAGTACTTC. Translated, it gives CASSLGPTSGGQETQYF.